This T cell receptor (beta chain) is drawn from a study of CD8 T cells in ankylosing spondylitis. Notes on the study in general: Significant enrichment of disease-linked clones was reported in matched ankylosing spondylitis synovial fluid. Disease-linked clones, CD8+, were relatively rare in peripheral blood.

Trimming pared 5 bases from V and 4 bases from J, leaving 14 bases between. The length of the CDR3 is 15 residues. This clonotype was detected ten times or more. No antigen is known for it. Preparation of TCR beta libraries was done by quantitative 5'-RACE with molecular barcodes. TCRdb reprocessed the 5' RACE reads via MiXCR and lists one record per CDR3 protein. This repertoire shows 200,000 or so distinct CDR3 sequences, 10% to 15% found once; its top ten account for approximately 11%. Specimen: blood, either unsorted or a sorted T cell fraction (not recorded which). The sequence was obtained from a female donor with ankylosing spondylitis or in good health (not recorded which). The rearrangement links TRBV12-3 or TRBV12-4 to TRBJ1-4, with unresolved D. The CDR3 DNA is TGTGCCAGCAGTCACGACGGCGCCAATAATGAAAAACTGTTTTTT. It specifies CASSHDGANNEKLFF.